The T cell receptor (beta chain) under discussion was sequenced for a study of blood T cell repertoires in COVID-19. Per the authors' pipeline: How many nucleated cells were present was estimated from reference gene primer amplification. TCRdb's copy holds only in-frame clones and misses some; the assay was immunoSEQ multiplex PCR. That table gives V, J and clone size, and the DNA gave D and trimming. The data contain some 200,000 clones, around 81% of them seen just once; the ten biggest clones take up around 10%. The study recruited people aged 18 to 89 years across about two dozen US areas. Clinical histories supplied by participants themselves formed the basis of cohort assignment. Per the germline V gene, CDR1 is PRHDT and CDR2 is FYEKMQ (reference sequence). The CDR3 runs 12 residues. Trimming pared 5 bases from V and 6 bases from J, leaving 10 bases between.

Material: PBMCs or T cells enriched from blood (not recorded which). The rearrangement links TRBV13 to TRBJ1-1; the D is unclear. The TCR comes from a woman between 50 and 59 years old with acute COVID-19. Written as DNA, the CDR3 is TGTGCCAGCAGCCGGCGGCCCTCTGAAGCTTTCTTT. Its protein is CASSRRPSEAFF.